This entry concerns a single TCR beta chain. The antigen this receptor binds is unknown. One base away there is no much larger clone; base qualities are not given. TCRbeta CDR3 regions were amplified from genomic DNA using the immunoSEQ Assay, a bias-controlled multiplex PCR. As for the authors' bioinformatics: The number of nucleated cells in each sample was estimated from the amplification of reference gene primers within the assay. Sequence reads were collapsed and filtered to measure the absolute abundance of every unique TCRbeta CDR3 rearrangement. For each sample, productive Simpson clonality was calculated by taking the square root of Simpson's diversity index across productive rearrangements. In its TCRdb copy, this immuneACCESS table keeps in-frame sequences only and misses some clones. Where compared with another copy, unresolved V genes explain less than half of these, and the others have no known cause. V, J and clone size reflect that table, while D and trimming were determined from the DNA. The sample records about 140,000 clones, roughly 85% of which are singletons. The ten largest clones capture just under 3% of the sample.

Via the germline V gene (reference sequence), CDR1 is MNHEY and CDR2 SMNVEV. V is cut by 2 bases and J by 4 bases, and the space between the germline ends is 8 bases. From its cysteine to its phenylalanine, the CDR3 spans 13 amino acids. The DNA shown is the 39-base CDR3, in frame from base 1. The collaborating institutions used their own protocols to collect whole blood in K2EDTA tubes. For TCRbeta analysis, collaborators shipped samples in one of three forms: frozen whole blood, isolated PBMCs, or DNA extracted from either of those sample types. The data stem from a study of blood T cell repertoires in COVID-19 (dated by TCRdb to between 2020 and 2021). Some background on the complete study: Samples covering the acute and convalescent phases of COVID-19 were provided by collaborators in the United States, Italy and Spain. The material from the prospective study consisted of cDNA or gDNA derived from T cells, B-cell-depleted T cells, or PBMCs. The dataset comprised deeply sampled blood TCRbeta repertoires from subjects exposed to, actively infected with, or recovered from COVID-19. Sample metadata almost always included a de-identified subject ID, COVID-19 status, age in years and sex. HLA class I and class II types, where available, came from metadata supplied by the sample provider rather than from assay-based typing. The repertoires were released in a freely available public database intended as a resource for research on the immune response to SARS-CoV-2. Samples came from the ongoing ImmuneRACE study (first 160 participants) plus 1,254 subjects from 6 global collaborators.

Broader findings and caveats from the paper: The quantity of clinical and demographic metadata differed by source and by participant and was supplied without curation.

The receptor chain draws on TRBV27 and TRBJ2-5; TRBD1 is possibly the D segment (6 matching bases). The sequence came from a man aged 50 or older with acute or convalescent COVID-19. The sample taken for sequencing was peripheral blood. The nucleotides read TGTGCCAGCAGTTTAACGACAGGAGAGACCCAGTACTTC. Its product reads: CASSLTTGETQYF.